Here is one TCR beta chain with its context. No antigen is known for it. TCRdb's table, derived via immunoSEQ multiplex PCR, lists solely in-frame clones and lacks some. The repertoire includes hundreds of thousands of clones, 97% of them detected once, and about 0.06% sits in the top ten. These data originate in a study of shared clonotypes between healthy human individuals. Study-wide results and limits: Against clonotypes common to all four donors, non-shared ones had lower generation probabilities. Though the depth was large, rarefaction showed that sorted-subset sequencing was incomplete. Clonotype sharing across donors was expected to vary with sequencing depth.

From germline, CDR1 is KGHSH and CDR2 LQKENI. The CDR3 is 13 amino acids. V shed 3 bases and J 8 bases; nucleotides not matched to a gene: 2. Every donor, a Caucasian adult, lived in Nashville, Tennessee. This chain connects TRBV18 to TRBJ2-1, with 9 bases matching TRBD2. Sequenced material: naive CD4+ T cells sorted from blood. The subset: CD45RA+ positively selected. The receptor comes from a woman in her 30s in good health. Written as DNA, the CDR3 is TGTGCCAGCTCACCTATAGCGGGAGATGAGCAGTTCTTC. Amino acid sequence: CASSPIAGDEQFF.